This T cell receptor (beta chain) was sequenced in a study of human T cells and chemical hapten exposure. TCRdb analysed the RACE reads with MiXCR anew, one entry per CDR3 protein. This table holds under 450,000 distinct CDR3 sequences, roughly 4.8% found once. This clonotype has a count of ten or more. The V gene lost 2 bases and the J gene lost 2 bases, with 10 bases spanning the gap. The CDR3 loop spans 14 amino acids. Time point meaning: patch test 1, 2 weeks after DPC sensitization. Treatment defined: therapeutic diphenylcyclopropenone sensitization with weekly scalp DPC. This material consisted of whole blood, taken in connection with sensitization to the hapten diphenylcyclopropenone (DPC). The sequence was collected from a woman between 50 and 59 years old with alopecia areata. Some clones in this sample may be carry-over from other donors' samples. The chain uses TRBV12-3 or TRBV12-4 and TRBJ2-7, with TRBD2 as a possible D gene (6 bases). Here the CDR3 reads CASSLRRGPYEQYF. As DNA, the CDR3 is TGTGCCAGCAGTTTAAGGCGGGGCCCCTACGAGCAGTACTTC.